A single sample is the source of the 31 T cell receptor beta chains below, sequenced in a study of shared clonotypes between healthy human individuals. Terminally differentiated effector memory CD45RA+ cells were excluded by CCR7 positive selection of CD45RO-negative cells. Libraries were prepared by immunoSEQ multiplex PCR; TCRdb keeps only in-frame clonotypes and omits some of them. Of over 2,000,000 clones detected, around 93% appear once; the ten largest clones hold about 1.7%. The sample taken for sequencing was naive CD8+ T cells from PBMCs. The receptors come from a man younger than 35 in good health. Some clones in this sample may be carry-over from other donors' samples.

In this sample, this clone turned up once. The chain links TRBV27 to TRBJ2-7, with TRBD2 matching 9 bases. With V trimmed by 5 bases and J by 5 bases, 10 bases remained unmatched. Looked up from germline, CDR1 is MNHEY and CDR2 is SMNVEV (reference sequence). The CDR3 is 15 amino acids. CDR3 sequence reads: CASSPFTGTSHEQYF. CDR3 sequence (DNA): TGTGCCAGCAGTCCATTCACCGGGACTAGCCACGAGCAGTACTTC.

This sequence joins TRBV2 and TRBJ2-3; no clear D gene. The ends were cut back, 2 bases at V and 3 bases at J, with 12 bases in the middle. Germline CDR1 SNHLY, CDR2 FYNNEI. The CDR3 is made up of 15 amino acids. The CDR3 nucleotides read TGTGCCAGCAGTGAATCGTTTACAGCAACAGATACGCAGTATTTT. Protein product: CASSESFTATDTQYF.

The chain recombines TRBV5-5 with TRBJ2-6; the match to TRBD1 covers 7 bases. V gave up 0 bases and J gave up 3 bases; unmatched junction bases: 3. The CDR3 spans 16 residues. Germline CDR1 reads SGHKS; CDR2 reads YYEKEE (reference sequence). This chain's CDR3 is CASSLETGDGANVLTF. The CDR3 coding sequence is TGTGCCAGCAGCTTGGAAACAGGGGATGGGGCCAACGTCCTGACTTTC. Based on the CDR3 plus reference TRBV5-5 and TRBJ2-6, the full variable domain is DAGVTQSPTHLIKTRGQQVTLRCSPISGHKSVSWYQQVLGQGPQFIFQYYEKEERGRGNFPDRFSARQFPNYSSELNVNALLLGDSALYLCASSLETGDGANVLTFGAGSRLTVL.

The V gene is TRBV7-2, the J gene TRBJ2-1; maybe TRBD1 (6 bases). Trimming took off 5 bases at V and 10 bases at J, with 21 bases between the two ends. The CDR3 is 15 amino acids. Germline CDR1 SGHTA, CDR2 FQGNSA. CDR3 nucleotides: TGTGCCAGCAGCCCCACCAGGGGAGATTTGGGGGAGCAGTTCTTC. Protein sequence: CASSPTRGDLGEQFF.

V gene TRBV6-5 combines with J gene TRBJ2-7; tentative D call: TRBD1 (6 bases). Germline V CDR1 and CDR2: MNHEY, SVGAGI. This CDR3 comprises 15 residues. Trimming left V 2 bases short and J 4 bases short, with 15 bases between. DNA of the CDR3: TGTGCCAGCAGTTACGCCCAACAGGGTAGATACGAGCAGTACTTC. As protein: CASSYAQQGRYEQYF.

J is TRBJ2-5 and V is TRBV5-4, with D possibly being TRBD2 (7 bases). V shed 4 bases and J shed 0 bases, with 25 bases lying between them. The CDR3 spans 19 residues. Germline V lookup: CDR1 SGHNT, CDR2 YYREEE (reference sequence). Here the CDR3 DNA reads TGTGCCAGCAGCCCTAAGGCGGGGGCCGGCGGGAAATACCAAGAGACCCAGTACTTC. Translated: CASSPKAGAGGKYQETQYF.

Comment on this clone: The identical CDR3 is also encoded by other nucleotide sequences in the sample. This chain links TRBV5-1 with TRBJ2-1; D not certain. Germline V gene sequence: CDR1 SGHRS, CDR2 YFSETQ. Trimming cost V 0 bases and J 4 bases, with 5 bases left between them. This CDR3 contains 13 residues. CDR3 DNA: TGCGCCAGCAGCTTGGTTCGGTACAATGAGCAGTTCTTC. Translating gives CASSLVRYNEQFF.

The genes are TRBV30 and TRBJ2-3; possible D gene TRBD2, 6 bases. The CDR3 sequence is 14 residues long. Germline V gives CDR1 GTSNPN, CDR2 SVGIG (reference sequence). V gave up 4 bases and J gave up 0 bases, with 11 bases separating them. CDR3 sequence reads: CAWTIGTSTDTQYF. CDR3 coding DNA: TGTGCCTGGACCATCGGGACTAGCACAGATACGCAGTATTTT.

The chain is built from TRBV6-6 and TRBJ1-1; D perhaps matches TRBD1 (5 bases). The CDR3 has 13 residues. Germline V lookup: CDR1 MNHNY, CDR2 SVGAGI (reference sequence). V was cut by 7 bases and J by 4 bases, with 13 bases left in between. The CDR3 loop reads CASTRGAGTEAFF. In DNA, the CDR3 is TGTGCCAGCACGAGGGGCGCGGGCACTGAAGCTTTCTTT.

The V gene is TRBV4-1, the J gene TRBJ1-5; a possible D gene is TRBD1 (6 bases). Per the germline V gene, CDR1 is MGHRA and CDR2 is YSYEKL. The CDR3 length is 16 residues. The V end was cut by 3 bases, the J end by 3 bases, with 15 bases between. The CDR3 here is CASSHGPDRHNQPQHF. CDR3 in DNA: TGCGCCAGCAGCCATGGTCCGGACAGACACAATCAGCCCCAGCATTTT.

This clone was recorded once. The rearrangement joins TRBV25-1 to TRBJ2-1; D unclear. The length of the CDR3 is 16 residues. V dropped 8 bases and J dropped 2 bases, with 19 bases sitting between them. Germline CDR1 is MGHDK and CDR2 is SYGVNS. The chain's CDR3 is CASSSALGVAYNEQFF. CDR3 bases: TGTGCCAGCTCTAGTGCCTTGGGCGTGGCCTACAATGAGCAGTTCTTC.

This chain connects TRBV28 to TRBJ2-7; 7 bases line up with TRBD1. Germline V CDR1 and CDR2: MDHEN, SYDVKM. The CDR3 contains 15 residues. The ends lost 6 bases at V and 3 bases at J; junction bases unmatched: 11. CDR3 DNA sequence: TGTGCCAGCAGGGAAAACAGGGGTTTGGGCTACGAGCAGTACTTC. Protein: CASRENRGLGYEQYF.

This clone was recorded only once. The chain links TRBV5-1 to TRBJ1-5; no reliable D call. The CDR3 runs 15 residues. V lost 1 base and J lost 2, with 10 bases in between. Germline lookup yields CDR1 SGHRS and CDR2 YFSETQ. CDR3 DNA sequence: TGCGCCAGCAGCTTGAACGGGTTTGGCAATCAGCCCCAGCATTTT. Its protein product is CASSLNGFGNQPQHF.

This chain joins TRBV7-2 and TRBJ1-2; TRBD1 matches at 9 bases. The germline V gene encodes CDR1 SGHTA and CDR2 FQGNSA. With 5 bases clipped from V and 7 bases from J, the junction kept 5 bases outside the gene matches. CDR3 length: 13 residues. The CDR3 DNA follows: TGTGCCAGCAGCCAGGGACAGGGTCTTGGCTACACCTTC. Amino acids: CASSQGQGLGYTF.

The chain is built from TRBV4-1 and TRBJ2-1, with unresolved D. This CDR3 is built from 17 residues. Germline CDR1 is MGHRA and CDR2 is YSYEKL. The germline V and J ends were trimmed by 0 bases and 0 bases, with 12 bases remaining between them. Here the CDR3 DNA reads TGCGCCAGCAGCCAAGAAGGTACCAGGAGCTCCTACAATGAGCAGTTCTTC. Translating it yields CASSQEGTRSSYNEQFF.

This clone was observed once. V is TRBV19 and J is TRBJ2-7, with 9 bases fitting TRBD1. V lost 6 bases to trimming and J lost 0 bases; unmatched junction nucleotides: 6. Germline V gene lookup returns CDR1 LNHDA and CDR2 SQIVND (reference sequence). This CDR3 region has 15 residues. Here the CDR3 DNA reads TGTGCCAGTAGCGAAACGGGACAGGGCTCCTACGAGCAGTACTTC. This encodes CASSETGQGSYEQYF. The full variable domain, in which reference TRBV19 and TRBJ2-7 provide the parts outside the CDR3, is DGGITQSPKYLFRKEGQNVTLSCEQNLNHDAMYWYRQDPGQGLRLIYYSQIVNDFQKGDIAEGYSVSREKKESFPLTVTSAQKNPTAFYLCASSETGQGSYEQYFGPGTRLTVT.

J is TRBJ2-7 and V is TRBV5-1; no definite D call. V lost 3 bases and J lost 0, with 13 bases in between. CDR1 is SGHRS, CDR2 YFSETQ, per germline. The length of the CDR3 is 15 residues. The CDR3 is CASSWARTVSYEQYF. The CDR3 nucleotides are TGCGCCAGCAGCTGGGCTAGGACGGTCTCCTACGAGCAGTACTTC.

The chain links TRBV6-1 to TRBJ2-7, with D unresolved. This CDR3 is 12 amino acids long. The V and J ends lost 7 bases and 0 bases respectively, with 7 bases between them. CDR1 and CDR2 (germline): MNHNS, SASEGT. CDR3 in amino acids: CASKTSSYEQYF. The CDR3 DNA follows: TGTGCCAGCAAGACGAGCTCCTACGAGCAGTACTTC.

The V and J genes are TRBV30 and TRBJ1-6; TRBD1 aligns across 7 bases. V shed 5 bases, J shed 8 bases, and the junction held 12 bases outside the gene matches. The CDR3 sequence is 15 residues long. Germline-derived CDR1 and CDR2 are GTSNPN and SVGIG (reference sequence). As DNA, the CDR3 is TGTGCCTGGGGCCTTACAGGGGCGTCTTATTCACCCCTCCACTTT. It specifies CAWGLTGASYSPLHF.

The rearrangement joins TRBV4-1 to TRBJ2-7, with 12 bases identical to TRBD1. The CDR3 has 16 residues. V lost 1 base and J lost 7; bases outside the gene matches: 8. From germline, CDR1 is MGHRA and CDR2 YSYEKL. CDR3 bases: TGCGCCAGCAGCCAAGGGCCGGGACAGGGGGCGGGAGAGCAGTACTTC. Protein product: CASSQGPGQGAGEQYF.

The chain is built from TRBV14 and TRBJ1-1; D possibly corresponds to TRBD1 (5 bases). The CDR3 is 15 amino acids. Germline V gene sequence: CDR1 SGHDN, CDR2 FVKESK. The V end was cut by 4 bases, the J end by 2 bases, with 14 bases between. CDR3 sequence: CASSPLTEKNTEAFF. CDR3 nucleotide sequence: TGTGCCAGCAGCCCCCTGACAGAGAAAAACACTGAAGCTTTCTTT. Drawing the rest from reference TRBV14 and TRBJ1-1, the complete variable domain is EAGVTQFPSHSVIEKGQTVTLRCDPISGHDNLYWYRRVMGKEIKFLLHFVKESKQDESGMPNNRFLAERTGGTYSTLKVQPAELEDSGVYFCASSPLTEKNTEAFFGQGTRLTVV.

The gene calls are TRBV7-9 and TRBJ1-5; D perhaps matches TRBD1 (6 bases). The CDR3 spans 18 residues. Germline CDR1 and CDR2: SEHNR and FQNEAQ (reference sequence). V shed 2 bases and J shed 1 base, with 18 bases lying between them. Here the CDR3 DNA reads TGTGCCAGCAGCTTAAGTTGGGGGCCGGGGGCGAGCAATCAGCCCCAGCATTTT. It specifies CASSLSWGPGASNQPQHF. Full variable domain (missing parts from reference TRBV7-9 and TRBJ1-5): DTGVSQNPRHKITKRGQNVTFRCDPISEHNRLYWYRQTLGQGPEFLTYFQNEAQLEKSRLLSDRFSAERPKGSFSTLEIQRTEQGDSAMYLCASSLSWGPGASNQPQHFGDGTRLSIL.

For the CDR3, the DNA is TGCGCCAGCAGCTTTACCCCGGGGACTAGCGTCAGCGAGCAGTACTTC. Translated, it gives CASSFTPGTSVSEQYF. The chain joins TRBV5-1 to TRBJ2-7, with TRBD2 matching 10 bases. CDR3 length: 16 residues. Losses at the gene ends were 2 bases for V and 6 bases for J; bases not matched to a gene: 11. Germline V gives CDR1 SGHRS, CDR2 YFSETQ.

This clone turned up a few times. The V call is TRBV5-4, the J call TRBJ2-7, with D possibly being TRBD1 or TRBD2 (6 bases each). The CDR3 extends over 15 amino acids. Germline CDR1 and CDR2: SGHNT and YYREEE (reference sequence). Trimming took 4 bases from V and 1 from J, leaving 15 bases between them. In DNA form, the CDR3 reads TGTGCCAGCAGCCAGGGGCGGGGCAGTTCCTACGAGCAGTACTTC. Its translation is CASSQGRGSSYEQYF.

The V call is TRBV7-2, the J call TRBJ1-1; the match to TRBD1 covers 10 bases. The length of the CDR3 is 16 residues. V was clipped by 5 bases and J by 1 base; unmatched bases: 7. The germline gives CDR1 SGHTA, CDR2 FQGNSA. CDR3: CASSQPGQGQNTEAFF. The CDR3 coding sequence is TGTGCCAGCAGCCAACCGGGACAGGGGCAGAACACTGAAGCTTTCTTT.

The CDR3 nucleotides are TGTGCCAGCAGCTTAGCGCGGACAGGGGTCAAAAACATTCAGTACTTC. Protein sequence: CASSLARTGVKNIQYF. The J gene is TRBJ2-4, the V gene TRBV13, with 9 bases that match TRBD1. Per germline, CDR1 PRHDT and CDR2 FYEKMQ (reference sequence). The CDR3 totals 16 residues. With 1 base clipped from V and 3 bases from J, the junction kept 4 bases outside the gene matches.

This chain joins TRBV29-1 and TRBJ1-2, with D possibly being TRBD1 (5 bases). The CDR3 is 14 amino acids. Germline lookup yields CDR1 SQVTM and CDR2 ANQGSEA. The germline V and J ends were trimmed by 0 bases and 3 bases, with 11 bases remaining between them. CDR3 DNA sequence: TGCAGCGTTGAAGATTGGGGCGCGGACTATGGCTACACCTTC. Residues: CSVEDWGADYGYTF.

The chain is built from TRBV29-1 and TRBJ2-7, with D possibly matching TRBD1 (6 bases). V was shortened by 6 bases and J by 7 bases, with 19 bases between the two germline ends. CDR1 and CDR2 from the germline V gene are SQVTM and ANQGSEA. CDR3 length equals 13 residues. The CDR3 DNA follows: TGCAGCGTGAGTAGGACGGACAGCCCTGAGCAGTACTTC. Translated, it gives CSVSRTDSPEQYF.

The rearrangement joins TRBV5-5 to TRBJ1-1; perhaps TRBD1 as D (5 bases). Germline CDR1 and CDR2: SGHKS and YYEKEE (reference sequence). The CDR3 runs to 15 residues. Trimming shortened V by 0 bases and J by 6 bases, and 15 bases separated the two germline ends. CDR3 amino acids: CASSLGASGRAEAFF. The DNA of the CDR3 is TGTGCCAGCAGCTTGGGGGCCTCAGGGAGGGCTGAAGCTTTCTTT.

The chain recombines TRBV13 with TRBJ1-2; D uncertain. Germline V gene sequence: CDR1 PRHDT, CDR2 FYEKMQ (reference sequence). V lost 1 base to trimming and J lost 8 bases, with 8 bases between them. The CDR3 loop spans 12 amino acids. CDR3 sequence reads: CASSLVHGGYTF. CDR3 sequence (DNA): TGTGCCAGCAGCTTAGTGCATGGCGGCTACACCTTC. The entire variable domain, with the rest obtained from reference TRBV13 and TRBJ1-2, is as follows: AAGVIQSPRHLIKEKRETATLKCYPIPRHDTVYWYQQGPGQDPQFLISFYEKMQSDKGSIPDRFSAQQFSDYHSELNMSSLELGDSALYFCASSLVHGGYTFGSGTRLTVV.

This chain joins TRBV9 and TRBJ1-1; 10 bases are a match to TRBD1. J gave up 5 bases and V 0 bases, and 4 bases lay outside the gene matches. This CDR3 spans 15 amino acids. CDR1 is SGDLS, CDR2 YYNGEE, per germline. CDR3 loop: CASSVGGQGGTEAFF. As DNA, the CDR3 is TGTGCCAGCAGCGTAGGCGGACAGGGGGGGACTGAAGCTTTCTTT.